These T cell receptor beta chains were read from a single sample in a study of post-analysis software for immune sequencing data. MiXCR was run by TCRdb on the PCR reads, yielding one entry per CDR3 protein. The table lists about 820,000 distinct CDR3 sequences, roughly half of them singletons, with 4.6% in the top ten. Sequencing was performed on blood. The receptor set was obtained from a girl between 10 and 17 years old with multiple sclerosis. Both conserved end residues are part of each CDR3. D genes are given only for firm matches. Where a row states a size, it is once, few, many or the class of an expanded clone; other rows omit it.

CSAKGTGGETQYF	TGCAGCGCTAAGGGGACAGGAGGGGAGACCCAGTACTTC	TRBJ2-5	TRBD1	NA	TRBV29-1
CAWSGGQGPTDTQYF	TGTGCCTGGAGTGGAGGACAGGGGCCCACAGATACGCAGTATTTT	TRBJ2-3	TRBD1	few	TRBV30
CASRLTGAYNEQFF	TGTGCCAGCAGGCTAACAGGGGCGTACAATGAGCAGTTCTTC	TRBJ2-1	TRBD1	NA	TRBV6-5
CASSHRQDNNFHEQFF	TGCGCCAGCAGCCATCGCCAGGACAATAATTTTCATGAGCAGTTCTTC	TRBJ2-1	NA	NA	TRBV5-1
CASSPSVVPYEQYF	TGTGCCAGCAGTCCTTCAGTTGTCCCCTACGAGCAGTACTTC	TRBJ2-7	NA	NA	TRBV12-3/TRBV12-4
CASRDLVTGAGEETQYF	TGTGCCAGCAGGGACCTCGTGACTGGAGCGGGAGAAGAGACCCAGTACTTC	TRBJ2-5	TRBD2	NA	TRBV2
CASSSTRGVNEQFF	TGTGCCAGCAGCTCAACTCGGGGAGTAAATGAGCAGTTCTTC	TRBJ2-1	NA	NA	TRBV7-2
CSDLTGRETQYF	TGCAGCGACCTGACAGGGAGAGAGACCCAGTACTTC	TRBJ2-5	TRBD1	NA	TRBV29-1
CASSLTSGGPPDTQYF	TGTGCCAGCAGTTTAACTAGCGGGGGGCCACCAGATACGCAGTATTTT	TRBJ2-3	TRBD2	NA	TRBV27
CASSYSIGGRDEAFF	TGTGCCAGCAGTTACTCAATCGGGGGGCGGGATGAAGCTTTCTTT	TRBJ1-1	NA	few	TRBV6-5
CASSQIGGLSTDTQYF	TGTGCCAGCAGTCAAATCGGGGGCCTTAGCACAGATACGCAGTATTTT	TRBJ2-3	NA	NA	TRBV12-3/TRBV12-4
CASSLNPTDYGYTF	TGTGCCAGCAGCTTAAATCCAACAGACTATGGCTACACCTTC	TRBJ1-2	NA	NA	TRBV7-3
CSVEGDRADYGYTF	TGCAGCGTTGAAGGGGACAGGGCGGACTATGGCTACACCTTC	TRBJ1-2	TRBD1	NA	TRBV29-1
CASSPPHLGNTEAFF	TGTGCCAGCTCCCCACCCCACTTGGGGAACACTGAAGCTTTCTTT	TRBJ1-1	NA	NA	TRBV18
CASSFGRLTDTQYF	TGTGCCAGCAGCTTTGGTCGACTTACAGATACGCAGTATTTT	TRBJ2-3	NA	few	TRBV12-1
CAISSSSGPYTF	TGTGCCATCAGCTCCTCTTCGGGACCTTACACCTTC	TRBJ1-2	NA	NA	TRBV10-3
CASTPPGTGGDEQFF	TGTGCCAGCACTCCCCCCGGGACAGGGGGCGATGAGCAGTTCTTC	TRBJ2-1	TRBD1	NA	TRBV6-5
CASSEYGGGYTF	TGTGCCAGCAGTGAATACGGGGGAGGCTACACCTTC	TRBJ1-2	NA	few	TRBV25-1
CATGTGSSYEQYF	TGTGCCACCGGGACAGGAAGCTCCTACGAGCAGTACTTC	TRBJ2-7	TRBD1	NA	TRBV12-3/TRBV12-4
CASSLGSNYGYTF	TGTGCCAGCAGCTTGGGCAGCAACTATGGCTACACCTTC	TRBJ1-2	NA	many	TRBV5-1
CSANGAGDETQYF	TGCAGTGCTAATGGAGCGGGAGATGAGACCCAGTACTTC	TRBJ2-5	TRBD2	NA	TRBV20-1
CASSQVQLAGGRYNEQFF	TGCGCCAGCAGCCAAGTTCAACTAGCGGGAGGGCGATACAATGAGCAGTTCTTC	TRBJ2-1	TRBD2	few	TRBV4-1
CSARDRNYNEQFF	TGCAGTGCTAGGGACAGGAACTACAATGAGCAGTTCTTC	TRBJ2-1	TRBD1	NA	TRBV20-1
CSAPRTGAWEQYF	TGCAGTGCCCCTAGGACAGGGGCGTGGGAGCAGTACTTC	TRBJ2-5	TRBD1	NA	TRBV20-1
CATKTGQSDGANVLTF	TGTGCCACCAAAACGGGACAGTCGGACGGGGCCAACGTCCTGACTTTC	TRBJ2-6	TRBD1	few	TRBV15
CSARGEGPSYEQYF	TGCAGTGCTAGAGGCGAGGGGCCCTCCTACGAGCAGTACTTC	TRBJ2-7	NA	few	TRBV20-1
CASSLQTTSTDTQYF	TGTGCCAGCAGCTTACAGACCACTAGCACAGATACGCAGTATTTT	TRBJ2-3	NA	NA	TRBV7-9
CSVFPPGGLIEAFF	TGCAGCGTGTTTCCACCCGGGGGGCTTATTGAAGCTTTCTTT	TRBJ1-1	NA	NA	TRBV29-1
CASRASGGTRSSTGELFF	TGTGCCAGCAGGGCTAGCGGGGGGACTCGATCGAGCACCGGGGAGCTGTTTTTT	TRBJ2-2	TRBD2	NA	TRBV6-2/TRBV6-3
CASSKEGTSGDNEQFF	TGTGCCAGCAGCAAAGAAGGGACTAGCGGGGACAATGAGCAGTTCTTC	TRBJ2-1	NA	once	TRBV21-1
CASMGTGTGLYEQYF	TGTGCCAGCATGGGAACCGGGACAGGGCTCTACGAGCAGTACTTC	TRBJ2-7	TRBD1	NA	TRBV25-1
CSATSRDTYYEQYF	TGCAGTGCCACCTCCCGGGACACATACTACGAGCAGTACTTC	TRBJ2-7	NA	NA	TRBV20-1
CSARVPSGSLGGQFF	TGCAGTGCTAGAGTTCCTAGCGGGAGCTTGGGTGGGCAGTTCTTC	TRBJ2-1	TRBD2	NA	TRBV20-1
CASSEAVGSYNEQFF	TGCGCCAGCAGTGAAGCGGTTGGCTCCTACAATGAGCAGTTCTTC	TRBJ2-1	NA	many	TRBV10-1
CASTFSGGRAKSEQYF	TGTGCCAGCACCTTCTCTGGCGGGAGGGCCAAAAGCGAGCAGTACTTC	TRBJ2-7	TRBD2	NA	TRBV27
CAWNSRGSDGYTF	TGTGCCTGGAATTCCCGCGGATCCGATGGCTACACCTTC	TRBJ1-2	NA	few	TRBV30
CSAGQVTQYF	TGCAGTGCCGGGCAGGTTACGCAGTATTTT	TRBJ2-3	NA	NA	TRBV20-1
CTSSLYRNEQFF	TGTACCAGCAGCTTATATCGGAATGAGCAGTTCTTC	TRBJ2-1	NA	NA	TRBV7-6
CASSVGGQVNEKLFF	TGCGCCAGCAGCGTAGGGGGACAGGTTAATGAAAAACTGTTTTTT	TRBJ1-4	TRBD1	NA	TRBV5-1
CASSLDQGLGLLYNEQFF	TGTGCCAGCAGCTTAGATCAGGGACTAGGTCTTTTGTACAATGAGCAGTTCTTC	TRBJ2-1	TRBD2	NA	TRBV11-2
CASSQGEGVMINEQFF	TGTGCCAGCAGCCAAGGGGAGGGAGTAATGATAAATGAGCAGTTCTTC	TRBJ2-1	TRBD2	NA	TRBV3-1
CASSPWTSGGTDTQYF	TGTGCCAGCAGCCCGTGGACTAGCGGGGGCACAGATACGCAGTATTTT	TRBJ2-3	TRBD2	NA	TRBV11-2
CSASGRSVNEQFF	TGCAGTGCCAGCGGGAGGAGCGTAAATGAGCAGTTCTTC	TRBJ2-1	TRBD2	once	TRBV20-1
CASSYTRLAGGLGEQFF	TGTGCCAGCAGTTACACCAGACTAGCGGGAGGGCTCGGTGAGCAGTTCTTC	TRBJ2-1	TRBD2	NA	TRBV6-5
CATSRDSAGETQYF	TGTGCCACCAGCAGAGATTCAGCGGGGGAGACCCAGTACTTC	TRBJ2-5	TRBD2	NA	TRBV15
CASSLRGTITDTQYF	TGTGCCAGCAGTCTACGAGGGACTATCACAGATACGCAGTATTTT	TRBJ2-3	TRBD2	few	TRBV12-3/TRBV12-4
CASSWITGYTF	TGTGCCAGCAGCTGGATTACTGGCTACACCTTC	TRBJ1-2	NA	NA	TRBV12-3/TRBV12-4
CASSKRLATNEQFF	TGTGCCAGCAGCAAAAGACTAGCGACGAATGAGCAGTTCTTC	TRBJ2-1	TRBD2	NA	TRBV7-2
CASSQLDRRLQETQYF	TGTGCCAGCAGCCAGTTGGACAGGAGATTACAAGAGACCCAGTACTTC	TRBJ2-5	TRBD1	few	TRBV3-1
CSAKDRASTDTQYF	TGCAGTGCTAAAGACCGCGCTAGCACAGATACGCAGTATTTT	TRBJ2-3	NA	NA	TRBV20-1
CSVRPSGAEQYF	TGCAGCGTGCGTCCCTCTGGAGCCGAGCAGTACTTC	TRBJ2-7	NA	NA	TRBV29-1
CASSLGKGLRETQYF	TGTGCCAGCAGCTTAGGGAAAGGGTTACGAGAGACCCAGTACTTC	TRBJ2-5	NA	NA	TRBV7-9
CASSHQAATSGRSSYNEQFF	TGTGCCAGCAGCCACCAGGCCGCGACTAGCGGGAGGAGCTCCTACAATGAGCAGTTCTTC	TRBJ2-1	TRBD2	few	TRBV4-2
CATSADIRSETQYF	TGTGCCACCAGCGCTGATATCCGCTCGGAGACCCAGTACTTC	TRBJ2-5	NA	NA	TRBV15
CASSQTGTGARPSRTDTQYF	TGTGCCAGCAGCCAAACCGGGACAGGGGCTCGCCCATCCCGCACAGATACGCAGTATTTT	TRBJ2-3	TRBD1	NA	TRBV6-1